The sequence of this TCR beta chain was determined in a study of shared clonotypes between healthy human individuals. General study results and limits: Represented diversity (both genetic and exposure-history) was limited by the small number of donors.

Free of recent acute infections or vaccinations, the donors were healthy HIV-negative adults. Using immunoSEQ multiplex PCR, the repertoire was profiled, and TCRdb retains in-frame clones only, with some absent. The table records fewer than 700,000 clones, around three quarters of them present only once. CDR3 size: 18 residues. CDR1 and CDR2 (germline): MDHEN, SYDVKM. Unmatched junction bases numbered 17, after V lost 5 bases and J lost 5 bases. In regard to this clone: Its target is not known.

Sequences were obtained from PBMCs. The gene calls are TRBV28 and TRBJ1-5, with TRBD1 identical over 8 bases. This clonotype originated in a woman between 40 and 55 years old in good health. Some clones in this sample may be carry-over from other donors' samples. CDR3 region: CASSPSLDRGTLHQPQHF. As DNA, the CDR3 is TGTGCCAGCAGTCCCTCTCTCGACAGGGGAACATTGCATCAGCCCCAGCATTTT.